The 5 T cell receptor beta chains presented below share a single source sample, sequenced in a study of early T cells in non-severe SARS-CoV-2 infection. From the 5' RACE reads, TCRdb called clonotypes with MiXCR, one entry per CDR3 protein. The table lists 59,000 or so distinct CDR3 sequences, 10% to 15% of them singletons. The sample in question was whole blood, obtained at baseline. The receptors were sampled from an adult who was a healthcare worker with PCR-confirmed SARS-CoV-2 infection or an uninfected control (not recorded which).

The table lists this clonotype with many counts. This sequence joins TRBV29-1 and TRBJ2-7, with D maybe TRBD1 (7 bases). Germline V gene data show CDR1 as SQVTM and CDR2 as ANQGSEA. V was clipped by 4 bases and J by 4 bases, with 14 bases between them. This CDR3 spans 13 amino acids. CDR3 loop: CSVVRTGLYEQYF. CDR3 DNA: TGCAGCGTTGTCCGGACAGGACTATACGAGCAGTACTTC.

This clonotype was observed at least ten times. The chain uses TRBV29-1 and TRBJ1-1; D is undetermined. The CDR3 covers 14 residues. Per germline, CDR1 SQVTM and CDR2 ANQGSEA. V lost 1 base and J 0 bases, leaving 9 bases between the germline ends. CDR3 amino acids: CSVEVEGLNTEAFF. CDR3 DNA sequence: TGCAGCGTTGAAGTCGAGGGATTGAACACTGAAGCTTTCTTT.

CDR3 in amino acids: CSASPLPLERALTYEQYF. DNA of the CDR3: TGCAGTGCTAGCCCCCTACCCCTTGAGAGGGCCCTTACCTACGAGCAGTACTTC. This chain uses TRBV20-1 with TRBJ2-7; D may be TRBD2 (5 bases). The V and J ends lost 3 bases and 2 bases respectively, with 26 bases between them. This CDR3 is built from 18 residues. Germline assignment: CDR1 DFQATT and CDR2 SNEGSKA (reference sequence).

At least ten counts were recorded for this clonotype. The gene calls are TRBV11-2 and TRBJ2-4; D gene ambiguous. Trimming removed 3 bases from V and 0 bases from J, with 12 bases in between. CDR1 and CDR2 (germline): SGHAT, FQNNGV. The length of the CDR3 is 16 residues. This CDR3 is CASSFTARLAKNIQYF. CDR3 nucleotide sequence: TGTGCCAGCAGCTTCACCGCCAGGCTAGCCAAAAACATTCAGTACTTC.

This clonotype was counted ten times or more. The CDR3 coding sequence is TGTGCCAGTACCCCGACAGGGGGCATAAATGAGCAGTTCTTC. Translating it yields CASTPTGGINEQFF. This rearrangement joins TRBV19 to TRBJ2-1; 10 bases are shared with TRBD1. The CDR3 extends over 14 amino acids. Germline trimming cut 7 bases from V and 7 bases from J; bases unmatched to any gene: 7. Germline CDR1 is LNHDA and CDR2 is SQIVND (reference sequence).